The T cell receptor beta chain under discussion was sequenced for a study of T-cell memory formation after mild COVID-19. TCRdb recomputed calls from the 5' RACE reads with MiXCR, one row per CDR3 protein. The sample has about 200,000 distinct CDR3 sequences, 9.5% seen once. Per germline, CDR1 MNHEY and CDR2 SVGEGT. CDR3 length equals 11 residues. V was cut by 8 bases and J by 7 bases, with 11 bases left in between. This rearrangement joins TRBV6-2 or TRBV6-3 to TRBJ1-2, with unresolved D. This TCR came from a man between 18 and 29 years old who had mild COVID-19 (a few samples of this study predate the infection). Cell type and time point are not known. The specimen sequenced was PBMCs or a T cell subset sorted from them (not recorded which). CDR3 DNA sequence: TGTGCCAGCGTGGGAGTAAGTGGCTACACCTTC. This translates into CASVGVSGYTF.